The 2 T cell receptor beta chains below were found in one sample sequenced in a study of shared clonotypes between healthy human individuals. Sequenced by immunoSEQ multiplex PCR; TCRdb stores in-frame clones only, minus some. Of fewer than 2.5 million clones in the sample, roughly 93% were seen once. The sample taken for sequencing was naive CD4+ T cells from PBMCs. Indicated subset: CD45RA+ positively selected. The receptors originated from a man aged 18 to 29 in good health. Some clones in this sample may be carry-over from other donors' samples.

The J gene is TRBJ1-6, the V gene TRBV5-1, with D unresolved. V was clipped by 4 bases and J by 8 bases, with 16 bases between them. Germline V gives CDR1 SGHRS, CDR2 YFSETQ. CDR3 size: 15 residues. The CDR3 region has the DNA TGCGCCAGCAGCAGTGGTGAGGTCCCTGATTCACCCCTCCACTTT. Protein sequence: CASSSGEVPDSPLHF.

Concerning this clone: Additional DNA sequences in this sample encode the identical CDR3. The chain is built from TRBV19 and TRBJ2-7; 8 bases match TRBD1. The junction had 9 bases not matched to a gene; V was cut back by 7 bases and J by 4 bases. The germline CDR1 and CDR2 sequences are LNHDA and SQIVND (reference sequence). The CDR3 runs 14 residues. The CDR3, as DNA: TGTGCCAGTACCCCCGGACAGGGACCATACGAGCAGTACTTC. Translating it yields CASTPGQGPYEQYF.